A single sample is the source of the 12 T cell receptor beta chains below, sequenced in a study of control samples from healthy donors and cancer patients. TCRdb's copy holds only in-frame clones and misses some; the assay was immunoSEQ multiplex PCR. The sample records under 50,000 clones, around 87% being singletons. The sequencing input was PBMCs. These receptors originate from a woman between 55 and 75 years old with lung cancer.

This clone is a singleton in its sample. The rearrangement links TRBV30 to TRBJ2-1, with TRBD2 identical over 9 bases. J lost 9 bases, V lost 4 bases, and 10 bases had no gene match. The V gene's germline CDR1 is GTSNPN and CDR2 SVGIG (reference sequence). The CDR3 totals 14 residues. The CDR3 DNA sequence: TGTGCCTGGATCAAACCTAGCGGGAAGGGTGAGCAGTTCTTC. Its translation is CAWIKPSGKGEQFF.

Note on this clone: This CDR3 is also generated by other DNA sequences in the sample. The CDR3 reads CASSVGGDTEAFF. CDR3 nucleotide sequence: TGTGCCAGCAGCGTCGGAGGGGACACTGAAGCTTTCTTT. The rearrangement uses TRBV9 and TRBJ1-1; D is possibly TRBD1 (5 bases). CDR3 length equals 13 residues. In germline, CDR1 is SGDLS, CDR2 YYNGEE. V was cut by 2 bases and J by 3 bases, with 8 bases left in between.

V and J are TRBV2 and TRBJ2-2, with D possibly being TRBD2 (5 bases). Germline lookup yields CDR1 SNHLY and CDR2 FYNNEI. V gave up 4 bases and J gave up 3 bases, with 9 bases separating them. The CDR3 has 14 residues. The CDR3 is CASSVGRDTGELFF. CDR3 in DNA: TGTGCCAGCAGTGTAGGGCGGGACACCGGGGAGCTGTTTTTT.

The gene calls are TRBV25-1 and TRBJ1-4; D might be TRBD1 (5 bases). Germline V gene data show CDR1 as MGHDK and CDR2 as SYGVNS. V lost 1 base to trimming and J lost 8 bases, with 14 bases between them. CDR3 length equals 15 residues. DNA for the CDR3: TGTGCCAGCAGTGAATCGAGGGGTATGGTGGAAAAACTGTTTTTT. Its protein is CASSESRGMVEKLFF.

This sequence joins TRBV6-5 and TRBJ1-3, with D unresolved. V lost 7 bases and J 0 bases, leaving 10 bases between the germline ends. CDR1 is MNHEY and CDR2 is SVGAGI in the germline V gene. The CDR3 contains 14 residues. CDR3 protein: CASTASDSGNTIYF. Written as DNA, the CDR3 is TGTGCCAGCACTGCATCCGACTCTGGAAACACCATATATTTT.

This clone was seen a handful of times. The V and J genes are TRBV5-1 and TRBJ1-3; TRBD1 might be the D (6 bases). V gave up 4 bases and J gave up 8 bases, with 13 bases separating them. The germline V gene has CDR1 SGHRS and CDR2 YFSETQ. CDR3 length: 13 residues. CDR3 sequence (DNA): TGCGCCAGCAGCCCGGGACATAGGGACACCATATATTTT. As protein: CASSPGHRDTIYF.

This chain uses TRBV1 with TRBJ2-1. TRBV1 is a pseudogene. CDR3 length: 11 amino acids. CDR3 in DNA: TGCACCAGCAGTCTCGACGGATGGTGGTTCTTC. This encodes CTSSLDGWWFF.

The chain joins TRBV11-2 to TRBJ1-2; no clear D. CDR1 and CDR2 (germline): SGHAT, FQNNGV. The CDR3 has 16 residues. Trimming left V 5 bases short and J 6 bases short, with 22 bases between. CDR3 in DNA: TGTGCCAGCAGCCCTGTACGGAGGTTTAAGGAAGATGGCTACACCTTC. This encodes CASSPVRRFKEDGYTF.

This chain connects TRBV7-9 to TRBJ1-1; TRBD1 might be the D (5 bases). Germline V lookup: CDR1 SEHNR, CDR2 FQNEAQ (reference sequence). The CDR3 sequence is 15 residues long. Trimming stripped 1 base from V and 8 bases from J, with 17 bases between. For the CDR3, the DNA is TGTGCCAGCAGCTTAGGATCAGGATCGCCAGGGGAAGCTTTCTTT. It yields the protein CASSLGSGSPGEAFF.

The CDR3 DNA reads TGTGCCAGCAGCTCTCGACTAGCGGGAGTCGCCGGGGAGCTGTTTTTT. The encoded protein is CASSSRLAGVAGELFF. The chain recombines TRBV5-4 with TRBJ2-2, with 12 bases identical to TRBD2. With 3 bases clipped from V and 6 bases from J, the junction kept 6 bases outside the gene matches. The CDR3 sequence is 16 residues long. Germline V lookup: CDR1 SGHNT, CDR2 YYREEE (reference sequence). Full variable domain (missing parts from reference TRBV5-4 and TRBJ2-2): ETGVTQSPTHLIKTRGQQVTLRCSSQSGHNTVSWYQQALGQGPQFIFQYYREEENGRGNFPPRFSGLQFPNYSSELNVNALELDDSALYLCASSSRLAGVAGELFFGEGSRLTVL.

The CDR3 is CATSGTSGYNEQFF. The CDR3 DNA reads TGTGCCACCTCCGGGACTAGCGGTTACAATGAGCAGTTCTTC. The chain links TRBV6-6 to TRBJ2-1; 11 nucleotides align to TRBD2. Germline V gene lookup returns CDR1 MNHNY and CDR2 SVGAGI (reference sequence). The junction had 6 bases not matched to a gene; V was cut back by 10 bases and J by 4 bases. The length of the CDR3 is 14 residues.

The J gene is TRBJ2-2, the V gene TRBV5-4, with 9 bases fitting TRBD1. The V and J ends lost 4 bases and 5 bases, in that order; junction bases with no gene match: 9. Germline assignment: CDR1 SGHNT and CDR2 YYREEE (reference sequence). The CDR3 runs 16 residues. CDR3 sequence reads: CASSPTGGKHTGELFF. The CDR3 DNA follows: TGTGCCAGCAGCCCCACAGGGGGCAAGCATACCGGGGAGCTGTTTTTT. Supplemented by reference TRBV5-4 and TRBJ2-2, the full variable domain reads ETGVTQSPTHLIKTRGQQVTLRCSSQSGHNTVSWYQQALGQGPQFIFQYYREEENGRGNFPPRFSGLQFPNYSSELNVNALELDDSALYLCASSPTGGKHTGELFFGEGSRLTVL.